This TCR beta chain is from a study of blood T cells in healthy people across ages. A second PCR of about 6 to 11 cycles used a sample-barcoded 5' primer and a J-beta primer mix. TCRdb re-analysed the 5' RACE reads in MiXCR, keeping a single row per CDR3 protein. The table has 780,000 or so distinct CDR3 sequences, around 25% seen once. V shed 8 bases and J 0 bases; nucleotides not matched to a gene: 8. Germline CDR1 reads SNHLY; CDR2 reads FYNNEI. This CDR3 region has 16 residues. This clonotype turned up a few times. Its antigen is not identified. Findings of the study overall: In long-lived donors, naive CD4+ cell counts and diversity exceeded those of aged donors.

Another study also made use of these data, one on T cells of mothers and their children.

Specimen: blood. The V and J genes are TRBV2 and TRBJ1-4; 8 nucleotides match TRBD1. The sequence came from a boy aged 5-17 years in good health. CDR3 residues: CASVATGAATNEKLFF. The CDR3 DNA reads TGTGCCAGCGTGGCGACAGGGGCTGCAACTAATGAAAAACTGTTTTTT. The entire variable domain, with the rest obtained from reference TRBV2 and TRBJ1-4, is as follows: EPEVTQTPSHQVTQMGQEVILRCVPISNHLYFYWYRQILGQKVEFLVSFYNNEISEKSEIFDDQFSVERPDGSNFTLKIRSTKLEDSAMYFCASVATGAATNEKLFFGSGTQLSVL.